The TCR beta chain described here comes from a study of T cell repertoires in cytomegalovirus infection (dated by TCRdb to about 2019). Regarding the complete study: Donor HLA type was relevant to the analysis, as public TCR beta signatures indicated carriage of CMV infection together with the matching HLA type.

CDR1 and CDR2 were assigned from the germline V gene as SQVTM and ANQGSEA. Counted from cysteine to phenylalanine, this CDR3 has 13 amino acids. CDR3 DNA only is kept here, 39 bases in frame from base 1. The V and J ends are trimmed by 6 bases and 0 bases, leaving 11 bases between them. For sequencing, an Illumina HiSeq 1500 was employed. TCRdb trimmed the raw reads at Q25, called clones with MiXCR and kept productive beta chains. Entries are consolidated by CDR3 protein sequence, retaining the most common genes and DNA. The sample yields about 490,000 distinct CDR3 sequences; 10% to 12% were counted once. Together, the top ten hold roughly 10% of the sample. What the work shows at the level of the full study, not this receptor alone: Cumulative frequency of public TCR beta family members discriminated carriers of CMV infection plus the relevant HLA type in this cohort and an independent 352-donor cohort. The ex vivo response was dominated by HLA-C-restricted CMV-specific TCR beta clonotypes, which also provided the single most frequent clonotype in two of eight donors.

The table lists this clonotype with many counts. This clone's antigen is unknown. No quality values exist for individual bases; no much larger clone is one base distant. Sequences were obtained from PBMCs. The chain couples TRBV29-1 to TRBJ1-1; TRBD1 is a weak D gene call, 5 bases matching. This clonotype originated in a human donor in good health (CMV status not recorded). Some clones in this sample may be carry-over from other donors' samples. The bases read TGCAGCGTGGCGGGACTGATGAACACTGAAGCTTTCTTT. The resulting protein is CSVAGLMNTEAFF.